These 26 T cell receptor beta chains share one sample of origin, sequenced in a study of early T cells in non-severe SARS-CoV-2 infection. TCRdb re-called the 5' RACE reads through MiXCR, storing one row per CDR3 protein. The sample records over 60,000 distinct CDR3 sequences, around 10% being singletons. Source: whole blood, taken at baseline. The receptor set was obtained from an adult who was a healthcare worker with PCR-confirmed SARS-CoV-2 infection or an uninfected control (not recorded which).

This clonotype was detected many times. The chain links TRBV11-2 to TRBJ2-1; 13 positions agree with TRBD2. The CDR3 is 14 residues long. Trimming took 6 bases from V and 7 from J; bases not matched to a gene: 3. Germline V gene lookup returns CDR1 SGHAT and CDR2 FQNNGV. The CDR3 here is CASRGLAGRNEQFF. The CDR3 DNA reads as TGTGCCAGCAGGGGACTAGCGGGGCGTAATGAGCAGTTCTTC.

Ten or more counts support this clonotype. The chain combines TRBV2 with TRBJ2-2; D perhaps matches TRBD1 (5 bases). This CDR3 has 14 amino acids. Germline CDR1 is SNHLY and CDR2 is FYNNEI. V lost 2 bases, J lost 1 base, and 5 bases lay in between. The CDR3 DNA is TGTGCCAGCAGTGAACAGGGGAACACCGGGGAGCTGTTTTTT. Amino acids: CASSEQGNTGELFF.

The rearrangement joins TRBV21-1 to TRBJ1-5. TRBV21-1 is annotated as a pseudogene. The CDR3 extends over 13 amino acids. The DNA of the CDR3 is TGTGCCAGCAGCAAAGCGGGGTCCGAGCCCCAGCATTTT. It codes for CASSKAGSEPQHF.

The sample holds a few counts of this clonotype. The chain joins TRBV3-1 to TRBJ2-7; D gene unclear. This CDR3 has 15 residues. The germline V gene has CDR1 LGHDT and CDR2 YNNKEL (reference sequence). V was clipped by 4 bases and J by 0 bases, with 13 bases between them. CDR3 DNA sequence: TGTGCCAGCAGCCGCCGTATGGGGATCTCCTACGAGCAGTACTTC. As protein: CASSRRMGISYEQYF.

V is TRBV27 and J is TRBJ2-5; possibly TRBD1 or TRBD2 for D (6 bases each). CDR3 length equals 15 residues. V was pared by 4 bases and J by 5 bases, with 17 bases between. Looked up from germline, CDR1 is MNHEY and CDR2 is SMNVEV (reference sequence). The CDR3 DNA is TGTGCCAGCAGTTATAGGGGGACTCGAGGGGAGACCCAGTACTTC. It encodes CASSYRGTRGETQYF.

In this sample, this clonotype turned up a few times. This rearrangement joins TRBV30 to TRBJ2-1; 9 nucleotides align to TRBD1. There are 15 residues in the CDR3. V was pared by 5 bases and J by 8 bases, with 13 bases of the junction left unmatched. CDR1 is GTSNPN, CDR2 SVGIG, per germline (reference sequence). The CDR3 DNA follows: TGTGCCTGGTCACCGGGACAGGGATTGTTCGATGAGCAGTTCTTC. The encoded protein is CAWSPGQGLFDEQFF.

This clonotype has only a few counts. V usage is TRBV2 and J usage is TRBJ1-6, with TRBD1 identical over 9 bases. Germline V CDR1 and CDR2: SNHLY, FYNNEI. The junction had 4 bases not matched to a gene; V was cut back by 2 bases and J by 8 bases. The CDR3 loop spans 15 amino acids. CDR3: CASSERTGEDSPLHF. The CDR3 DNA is TGTGCCAGCAGTGAAAGGACAGGGGAGGATTCACCCCTCCACTTT. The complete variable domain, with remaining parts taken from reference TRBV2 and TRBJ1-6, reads EPEVTQTPSHQVTQMGQEVILRCVPISNHLYFYWYRQILGQKVEFLVSFYNNEISEKSEIFDDQFSVERPDGSNFTLKIRSTKLEDSAMYFCASSERTGEDSPLHFGNGTRLTVT.

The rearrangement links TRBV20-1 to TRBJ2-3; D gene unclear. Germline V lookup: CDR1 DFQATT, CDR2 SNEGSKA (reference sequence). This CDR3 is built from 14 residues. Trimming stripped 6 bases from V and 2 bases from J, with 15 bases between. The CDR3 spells CSAELYEDTDTQYF. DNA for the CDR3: TGCAGTGCCGAACTATATGAAGACACAGATACGCAGTATTTT.

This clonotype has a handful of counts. This CDR3 is CASKGATDTQYF. The DNA of the CDR3 is TGTGCCAGCAAGGGGGCCACAGATACGCAGTATTTT. The V and J genes are TRBV6-1 and TRBJ2-3, with 7 bases matching TRBD1. The CDR3 contains 12 residues. V lost 7 bases to trimming and J lost 2 bases; unmatched junction nucleotides: 0. Germline V gene lookup returns CDR1 MNHNS and CDR2 SASEGT.

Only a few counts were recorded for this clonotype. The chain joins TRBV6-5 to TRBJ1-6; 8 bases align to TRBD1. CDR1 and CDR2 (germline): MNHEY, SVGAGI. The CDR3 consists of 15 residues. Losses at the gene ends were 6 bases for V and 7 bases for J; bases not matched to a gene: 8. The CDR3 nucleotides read TGTGCCAGCAGCCCGCGGACAGGGAGAAATTCACCCCTCCACTTT. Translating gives CASSPRTGRNSPLHF.

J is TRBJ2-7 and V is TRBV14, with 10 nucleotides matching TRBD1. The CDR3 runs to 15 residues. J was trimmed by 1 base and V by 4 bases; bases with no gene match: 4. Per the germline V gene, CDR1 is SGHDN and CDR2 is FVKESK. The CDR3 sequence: CASSRPGQGSYEQYF. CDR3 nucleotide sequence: TGTGCCAGCAGCCGCCCGGGACAGGGGTCCTACGAGCAGTACTTC.

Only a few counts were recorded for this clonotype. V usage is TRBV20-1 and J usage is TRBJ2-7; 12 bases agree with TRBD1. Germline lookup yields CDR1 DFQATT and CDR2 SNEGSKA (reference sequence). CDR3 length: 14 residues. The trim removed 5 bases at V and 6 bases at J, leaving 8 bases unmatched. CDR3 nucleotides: TGCAGTGCTGCCCCCGGGACAGGGGGCTCCGAGCAGTACTTC. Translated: CSAAPGTGGSEQYF.

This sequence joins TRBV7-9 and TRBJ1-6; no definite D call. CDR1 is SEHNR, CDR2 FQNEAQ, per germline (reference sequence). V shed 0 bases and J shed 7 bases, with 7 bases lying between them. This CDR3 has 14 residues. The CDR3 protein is CASSLAGRNSPLHF. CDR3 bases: TGTGCCAGCAGCTTAGCCGGGCGGAATTCACCCCTCCACTTT.

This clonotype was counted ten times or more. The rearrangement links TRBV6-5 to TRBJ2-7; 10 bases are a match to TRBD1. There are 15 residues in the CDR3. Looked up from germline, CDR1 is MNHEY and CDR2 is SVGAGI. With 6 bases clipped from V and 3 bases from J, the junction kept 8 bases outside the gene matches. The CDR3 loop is CASRPRDRGFYEQYF. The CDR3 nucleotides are TGTGCCAGCAGACCCCGGGACAGGGGCTTCTACGAGCAGTACTTC.

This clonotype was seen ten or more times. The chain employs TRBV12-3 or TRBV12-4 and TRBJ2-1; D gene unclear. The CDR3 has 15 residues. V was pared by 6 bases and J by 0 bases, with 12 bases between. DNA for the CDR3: TGTGCCAGCAGCCTGGACGGAAGCTCCTACAATGAGCAGTTCTTC. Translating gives CASSLDGSSYNEQFF.

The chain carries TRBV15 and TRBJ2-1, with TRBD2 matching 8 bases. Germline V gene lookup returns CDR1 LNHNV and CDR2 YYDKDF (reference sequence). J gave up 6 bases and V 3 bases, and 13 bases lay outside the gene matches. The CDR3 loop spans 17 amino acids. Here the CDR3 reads CATSSPKRGGGINEQFF. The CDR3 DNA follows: TGTGCCACCAGCAGTCCGAAGAGGGGCGGGGGGATCAATGAGCAGTTCTTC.

The CDR3 region is CASSLFSSVGSEQFF. The CDR3 nucleotides are TGCGCCAGCAGCTTGTTCTCGTCGGTTGGCAGTGAGCAGTTCTTC. V gene TRBV5-1 combines with J gene TRBJ2-1; D is unresolved. The CDR3 has 15 amino acids. Per the germline V gene, CDR1 is SGHRS and CDR2 is YFSETQ. V was cut by 1 base and J by 9 bases, with 17 bases left in between.

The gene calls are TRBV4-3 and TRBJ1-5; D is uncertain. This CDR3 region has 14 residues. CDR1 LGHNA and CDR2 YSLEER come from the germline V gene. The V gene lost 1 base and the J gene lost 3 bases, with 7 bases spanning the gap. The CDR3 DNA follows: TGCGCCAGCAGCCAAGGGCGGACCAATCAGCCCCAGCATTTT. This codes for CASSQGRTNQPQHF.

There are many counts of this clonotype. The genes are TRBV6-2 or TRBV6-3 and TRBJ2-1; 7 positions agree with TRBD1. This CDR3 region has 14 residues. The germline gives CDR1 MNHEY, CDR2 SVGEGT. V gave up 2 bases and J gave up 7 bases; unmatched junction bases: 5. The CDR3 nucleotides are TGTGCCAGCAGTTACCCCGCAGGGGGTAATGAGCAGTTCTTC. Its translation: CASSYPAGGNEQFF.

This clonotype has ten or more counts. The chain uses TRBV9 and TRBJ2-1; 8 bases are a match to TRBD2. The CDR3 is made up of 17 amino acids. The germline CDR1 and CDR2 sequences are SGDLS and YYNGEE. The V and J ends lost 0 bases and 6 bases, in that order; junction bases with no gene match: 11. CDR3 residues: CASSVERGSLKGNEQFF. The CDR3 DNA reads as TGTGCCAGCAGCGTAGAGCGGGGGTCCCTCAAGGGCAATGAGCAGTTCTTC.

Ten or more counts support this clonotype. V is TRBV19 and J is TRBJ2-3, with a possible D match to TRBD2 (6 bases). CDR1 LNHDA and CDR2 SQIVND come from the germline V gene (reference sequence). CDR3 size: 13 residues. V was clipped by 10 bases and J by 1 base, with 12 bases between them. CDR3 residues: CATRSGGTDTQYF. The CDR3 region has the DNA TGTGCCACCCGGTCGGGGGGCACAGATACGCAGTATTTT.

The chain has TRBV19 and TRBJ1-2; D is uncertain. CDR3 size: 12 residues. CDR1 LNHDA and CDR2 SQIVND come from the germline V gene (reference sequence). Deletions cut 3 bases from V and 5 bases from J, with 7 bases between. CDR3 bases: TGTGCCAGTAGTATCAGAGGGTATGGCTACACCTTC. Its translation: CASSIRGYGYTF.

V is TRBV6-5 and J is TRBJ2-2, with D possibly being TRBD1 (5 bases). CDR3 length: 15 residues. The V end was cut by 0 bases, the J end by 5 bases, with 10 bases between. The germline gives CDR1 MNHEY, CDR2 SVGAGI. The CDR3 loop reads CASSYSWTLTGELFF. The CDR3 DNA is TGTGCCAGCAGTTACTCGTGGACACTTACCGGGGAGCTGTTTTTT.

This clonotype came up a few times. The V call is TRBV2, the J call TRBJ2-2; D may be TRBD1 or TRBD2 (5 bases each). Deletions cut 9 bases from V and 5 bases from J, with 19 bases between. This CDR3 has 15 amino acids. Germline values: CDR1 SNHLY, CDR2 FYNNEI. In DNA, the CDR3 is TGTGCCAGTCGACCGGGACGCCTTCAGACCGGGGAGCTGTTTTTT. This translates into CASRPGRLQTGELFF. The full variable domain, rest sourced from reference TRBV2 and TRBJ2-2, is EPEVTQTPSHQVTQMGQEVILRCVPISNHLYFYWYRQILGQKVEFLVSFYNNEISEKSEIFDDQFSVERPDGSNFTLKIRSTKLEDSAMYFCASRPGRLQTGELFFGEGSRLTVL.

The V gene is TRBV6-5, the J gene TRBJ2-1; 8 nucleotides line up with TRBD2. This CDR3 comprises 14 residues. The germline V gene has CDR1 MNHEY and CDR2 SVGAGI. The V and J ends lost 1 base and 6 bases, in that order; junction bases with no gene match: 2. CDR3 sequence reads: CASSYFRGGNEQFF. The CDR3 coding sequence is TGTGCCAGCAGTTACTTTCGGGGGGGCAATGAGCAGTTCTTC.

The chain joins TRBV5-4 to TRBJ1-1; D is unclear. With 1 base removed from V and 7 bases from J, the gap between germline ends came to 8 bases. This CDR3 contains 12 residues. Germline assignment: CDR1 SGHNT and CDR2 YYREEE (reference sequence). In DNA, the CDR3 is TGTGCCAGCAGCTTGAATCAGTTTGAAGCTTTCTTT. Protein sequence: CASSLNQFEAFF.